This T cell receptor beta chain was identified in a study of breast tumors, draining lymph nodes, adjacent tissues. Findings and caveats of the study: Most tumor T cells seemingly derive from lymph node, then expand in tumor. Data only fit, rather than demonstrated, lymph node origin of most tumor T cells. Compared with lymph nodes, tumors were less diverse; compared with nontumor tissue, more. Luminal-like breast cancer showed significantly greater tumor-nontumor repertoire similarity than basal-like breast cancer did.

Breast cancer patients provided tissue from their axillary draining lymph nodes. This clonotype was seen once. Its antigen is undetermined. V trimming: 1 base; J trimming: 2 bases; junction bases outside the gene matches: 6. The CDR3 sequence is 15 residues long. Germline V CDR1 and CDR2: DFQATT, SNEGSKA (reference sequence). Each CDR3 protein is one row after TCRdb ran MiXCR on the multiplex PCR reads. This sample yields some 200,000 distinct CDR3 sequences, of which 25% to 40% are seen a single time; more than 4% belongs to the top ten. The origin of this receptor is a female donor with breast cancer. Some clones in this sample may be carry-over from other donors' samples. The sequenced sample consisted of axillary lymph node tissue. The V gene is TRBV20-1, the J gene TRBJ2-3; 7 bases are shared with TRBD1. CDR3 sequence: CSARGDSWYTDTQYF. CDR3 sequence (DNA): TGCAGTGCTAGAGGGGACAGTTGGTACACAGATACGCAGTATTTT.